The clone carrying this TCR beta chain was picked up a small number of times. Template switching supplied a universal primer site; unique molecular identifiers were carried on the cDNA. TCRdb fed the 5' RACE reads into MiXCR, producing one record per CDR3 protein. The sample has about 690,000 distinct CDR3 sequences; around 6.1% are singletons. This entry belongs to a study of identical twins. The specimen sequenced was naive T cells sorted from blood. The TCR originated in a young man in good health.

The CDR3 region is CASSLYRGPQETQYF. DNA for the CDR3: TGTGCCAGCAGCTTGTACCGGGGACCCCAAGAGACCCAGTACTTC. The chain combines TRBV7-7 with TRBJ2-5; the D gene could be TRBD1 or TRBD2 (5 bases each). Germline lookup yields CDR1 SSHAT and CDR2 FNYEAQ (reference sequence). V was clipped by 3 bases and J by 1 base, with 12 bases between them. The CDR3 sequence is 15 residues long.